These 4 T cell receptor beta chains share one sample of origin, sequenced in a study of molecular identifiers for immune sequencing clone quantification. TCRdb called the PCR reads again in MiXCR, with one record for every CDR3 protein. There are about 510,000 distinct CDR3 sequences in the sample; 25% occur only once, and around 0.79% lies in the top ten. Sequenced: naive CD8+ T cells from blood, with Jurkat cell RNA spiked in. As for subset: FACS-sorted CD8+CD4-CCR7+CD45RA+ naive T cells. The receptor set was obtained from a human donor in good health. Some libraries in this study had Jurkat cell RNA spiked in.

This sequence joins TRBV9 and TRBJ1-1; D not certain. The CDR3 consists of 14 residues. V was trimmed by 2 bases and J by 0 bases, leaving 8 bases between them. Germline V gives CDR1 SGDLS, CDR2 YYNGEE. In DNA, the CDR3 is TGTGCCAGCAGCGTCGGTATTATGAACACTGAAGCTTTCTTT. This codes for CASSVGIMNTEAFF.

The chain couples TRBV4-3 to TRBJ1-5, with a possible D match to TRBD1 (5 bases). Germline-derived CDR1 and CDR2 are LGHNA and YSLEER. V shed 0 bases and J shed 6 bases, with 9 bases lying between them. This CDR3 has 14 residues. The CDR3 is CASSQDMGGQPQHF. The CDR3 nucleotides read TGCGCCAGCAGCCAAGATATGGGGGGTCAGCCCCAGCATTTT.

This clonotype was detected a few times. This chain uses TRBV19 with TRBJ1-5; D might be TRBD1 (6 bases). Trimming took 6 bases from V and 1 from J, leaving 13 bases between them. This CDR3 contains 15 residues. Germline V CDR1 and CDR2: LNHDA, SQIVND (reference sequence). CDR3 sequence reads: CASSGGGRSNQPQHF. CDR3 DNA sequence: TGTGCCAGTAGCGGCGGGGGCAGAAGCAATCAGCCCCAGCATTTT.

In its sample, this clonotype was seen many times. V gene TRBV12-3 or TRBV12-4 combines with J gene TRBJ2-3, with D perhaps matching TRBD1 or TRBD2 (6 bases each). The CDR3 sequence is 16 residues long. V was cut by 0 bases and J by 5 bases, with 15 bases left in between. The CDR3 bases are TGTGCCAGCAGTTTAGCGCCGGGGGCGAGGGGAGATACGCAGTATTTT. The encoded protein is CASSLAPGARGDTQYF.